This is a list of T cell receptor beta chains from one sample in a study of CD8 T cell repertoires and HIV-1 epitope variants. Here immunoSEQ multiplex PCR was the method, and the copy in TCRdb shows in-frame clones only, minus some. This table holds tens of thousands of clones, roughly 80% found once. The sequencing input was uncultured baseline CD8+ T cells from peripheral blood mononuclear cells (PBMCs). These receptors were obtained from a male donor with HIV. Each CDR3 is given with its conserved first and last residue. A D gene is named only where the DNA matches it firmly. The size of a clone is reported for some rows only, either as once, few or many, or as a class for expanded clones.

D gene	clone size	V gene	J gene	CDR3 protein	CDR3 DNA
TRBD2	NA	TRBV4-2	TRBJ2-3	CASSQDEAGETDTQYF	TGTGCCAGCAGCCAAGATGAAGCGGGGGAAACAGATACGCAGTATTTT
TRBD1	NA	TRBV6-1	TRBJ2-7	CASSVDRGEEQYF	TGTGCCAGCAGTGTGGACAGGGGGGAAGAGCAGTACTTC
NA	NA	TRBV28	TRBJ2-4	CASSLAGNGNIQYF	TGTGCCAGCAGTTTAGCAGGGAATGGAAACATTCAGTACTTC
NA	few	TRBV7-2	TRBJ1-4	CASSLTEATNEKLFF	TGTGCCAGCAGCTTGACCGAAGCAACTAATGAAAAACTGTTTTTT
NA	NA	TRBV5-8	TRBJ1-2	CASSLGVTGGYTF	TGTGCCAGCAGCTTAGGAGTGACAGGTGGCTACACCTTC
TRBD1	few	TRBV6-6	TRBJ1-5	CASTQGSGQGRQPQHF	TGTGCCAGCACTCAAGGATCGGGACAGGGGAGACAGCCCCAGCATTTT
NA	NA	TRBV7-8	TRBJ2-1	CASSPSGAMPYNEQFF	TGTGCCAGCAGCCCCTCCGGGGCCATGCCCTACAATGAGCAGTTCTTC
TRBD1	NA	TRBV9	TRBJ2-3	CASSVARTGAPGTQYF	TGTGCCAGCAGCGTAGCTAGGACAGGGGCTCCCGGTACGCAGTATTTT
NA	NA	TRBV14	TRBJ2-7	CASSQGWNEQYF	TGTGCCAGCAGCCAAGGGTGGAACGAGCAGTACTTC
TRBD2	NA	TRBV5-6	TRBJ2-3	CASSLEGGWDRDTQYF	TGTGCCAGCAGCTTAGAGGGAGGGTGGGATCGAGATACGCAGTATTTT
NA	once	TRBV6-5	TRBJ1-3	CASSFGLATGNTIYF	TGTGCCAGCAGTTTTGGGCTTGCAACTGGAAACACCATATATTTT
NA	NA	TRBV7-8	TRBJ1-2	CASSLAGGSRGYTF	TGTGCCAGCAGCTTAGCGGGGGGCAGCCGCGGCTACACCTTC
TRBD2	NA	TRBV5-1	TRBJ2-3	CASSILSGGATDTQYF	TGCGCCAGCAGCATCCTTAGCGGGGGGGCCACAGATACGCAGTATTTT
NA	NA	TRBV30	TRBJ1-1	CAWTSGARGNCFF	TGTGCCTGGACAAGTGGGGCACGGGGGAATTGTTTCTTT
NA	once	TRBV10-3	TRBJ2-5	CAIKSLQGETQYF	TGTGCCATCAAAAGTTTACAAGGAGAGACCCAGTACTTC
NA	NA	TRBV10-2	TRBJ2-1	CASSVRPEGDNEQFF	TGCGCCAGCAGTGTACGCCCGGAAGGTGACAATGAGCAGTTCTTC
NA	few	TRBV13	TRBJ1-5	CASSQKAGWPQHF	TGTGCCAGCAGCCAAAAGGCCGGTTGGCCCCAGCATTTT
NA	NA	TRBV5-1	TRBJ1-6	CASSTRQWTASSYNSPLHF	TGCGCCAGCAGCACCAGACAATGGACAGCGAGCTCCTATAATTCACCCCTCCACTTT
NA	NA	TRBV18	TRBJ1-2	CASSLTGLLDYGYTF	TGTGCCAGCTCACTAACAGGCCTGCTAGACTATGGCTACACCTTC
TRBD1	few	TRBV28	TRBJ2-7	CASSFAVAGGIYEQYF	TGTGCCAGCAGTTTTGCCGTGGCAGGGGGAATCTACGAGCAGTACTTC
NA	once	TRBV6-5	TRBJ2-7	CASSYSAGVSSYEQYF	TGTGCCAGCAGTTACTCGGCAGGGGTAAGCTCCTACGAGCAGTACTTC
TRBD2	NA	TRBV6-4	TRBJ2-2	CASSDGLAHTGELFF	TGTGCCAGCAGTGACGGACTAGCCCACACCGGGGAGCTGTTTTTT
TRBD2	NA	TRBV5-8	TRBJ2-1	CASSPRLAGIRNEQFF	TGTGCCAGCAGCCCCCGACTAGCGGGGATCCGGAATGAGCAGTTCTTC
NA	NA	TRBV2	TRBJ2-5	CASSEALREPRETQYF	TGTGCCAGCAGTGAAGCGCTTCGGGAGCCCCGGGAGACCCAGTACTTC
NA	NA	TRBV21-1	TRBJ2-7	CASNKRDRPNEQYF	TGTGCCAGCAACAAACGGGACAGGCCAAACGAGCAGTACTTC
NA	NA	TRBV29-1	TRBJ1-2	CSVEAGNYGYTF	TGCAGCGTTGAAGCAGGGAACTATGGCTACACCTTC
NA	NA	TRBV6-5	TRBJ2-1	CASSLGSSFDEQFF	TGTGCCAGCAGCCTGGGTTCCTCATTTGATGAGCAGTTCTTC
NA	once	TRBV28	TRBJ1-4	CASSSRTLNEKLFF	TGTGCCAGCAGTTCGAGGACCCTTAATGAAAAACTGTTTTTT
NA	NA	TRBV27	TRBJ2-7	CASSVGGEGTYEQYF	TGTGCCAGCAGTGTGGGAGGTGAAGGGACCTACGAGCAGTACTTC
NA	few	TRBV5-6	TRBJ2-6	CASSRSSGANVLTF	TGTGCCAGCAGCCGTAGCTCTGGGGCCAACGTCCTGACTTTC
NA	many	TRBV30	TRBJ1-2	CAWSPGGTRGYTF	TGTGCCTGGAGCCCCGGCGGGACGAGGGGCTACACCTTC
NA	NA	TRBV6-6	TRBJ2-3	CASSYSALTDTQYF	TGTGCCAGCAGTTACTCGGCGCTGACAGATACGCAGTATTTT
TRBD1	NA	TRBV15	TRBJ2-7	CATSRDYPGQGAYEQYF	TGTGCCACCAGCAGGGACTATCCGGGACAGGGGGCCTACGAGCAGTACTTC
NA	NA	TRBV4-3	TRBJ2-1	CASSQEGWGDGEQFF	TGCGCCAGCAGCCAAGAAGGATGGGGGGACGGTGAGCAGTTCTTC
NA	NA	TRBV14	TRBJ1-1	CASSLGQREEAFF	TGTGCCAGCAGCCTAGGACAGCGTGAGGAAGCTTTCTTT
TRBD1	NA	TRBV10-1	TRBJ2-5	CASSDGTEVETQYF	TGCGCCAGCAGTGACGGGACAGAGGTAGAGACCCAGTACTTC
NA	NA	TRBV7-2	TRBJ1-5	CASSSRGALSNQPQHF	TGTGCCAGCAGCTCCCGGGGGGCACTCAGCAATCAGCCCCAGCATTTT
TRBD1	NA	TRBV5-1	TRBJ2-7	CASSLPQGAVNEQYF	TGCGCCAGCAGCTTGCCGCAGGGGGCAGTCAACGAGCAGTACTTC
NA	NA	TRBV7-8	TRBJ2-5	CASSFEPQETQYF	TGTGCCAGCAGCTTCGAACCTCAAGAGACCCAGTACTTC
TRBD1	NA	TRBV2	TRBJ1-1	CASTTGRRRRDTEAFF	TGTGCCAGCACGACAGGGAGAAGACGCCGGGACACTGAAGCTTTCTTT
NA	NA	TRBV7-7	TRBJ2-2	CASSPWRDGELFF	TGTGCTAGCAGCCCTTGGAGGGACGGGGAGCTGTTTTTT
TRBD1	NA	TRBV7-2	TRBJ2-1	CASTIPGQGVSSYNEQFF	TGTGCCAGCACCATCCCGGGACAGGGAGTTAGCTCCTACAATGAGCAGTTCTTC
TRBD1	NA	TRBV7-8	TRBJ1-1	CASSLLQGAQTEAFF	TGTGCCAGCAGCTTACTGCAGGGGGCCCAAACTGAAGCTTTCTTT
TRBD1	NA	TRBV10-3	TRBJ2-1	CAISDPGGNEQFF	TGTGCCATCAGTGACCCAGGGGGCAATGAGCAGTTCTTC
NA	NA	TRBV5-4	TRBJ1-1	CASSRRTSLNTEAFF	TGTGCCAGCAGCCGTCGGACATCACTGAACACTGAAGCTTTCTTT
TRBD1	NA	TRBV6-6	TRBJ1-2	CASSRTGGYGYTF	TGTGCCAGCAGTCGGACAGGGGGCTATGGCTACACCTTC
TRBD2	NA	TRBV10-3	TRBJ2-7	CAIGLRTSGASYEQYF	TGTGCCATCGGGCTGAGGACTAGCGGGGCCTCCTACGAGCAGTACTTC
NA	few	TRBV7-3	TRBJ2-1	CASSSSGPSYNEQFF	TGTGCCAGCAGCTCCAGTGGGCCCTCCTACAATGAGCAGTTCTTC
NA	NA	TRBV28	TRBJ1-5	CASTTGVGVQPQHF	TGTGCCAGCACCACTGGAGTGGGCGTTCAGCCCCAGCATTTT
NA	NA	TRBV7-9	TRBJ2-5	CASSFPGAGWEETQYF	TGTGCCAGCAGCTTCCCAGGGGCTGGGTGGGAAGAGACCCAGTACTTC